This T cell receptor (beta chain) is from a study of persistence of HIV-infected CD4 T cells. Study-wide context: The sample holds CD4+ T cells responsive to CMV or HIV-1 Gag.

About this clone: What it recognizes is unknown.

Cells were stimulated with CMV-infected fibroblast lysates at 10 ug/mL. CD40L/CD69 double-negative CD45RO-high memory CD4+ T cells were collected. Donors had CD4+ T cell counts above 400 cells/uL and were CMV-seropositive. For around 17 hours, CD8-depleted PBMCs received anti-CD28/CD49d costimulation, a CD40-blocking antibody and enfuvirtide. Sequencing used immunoSEQ version 4 in survey mode. Generated by immunoSEQ multiplex PCR, the TCRdb table keeps only in-frame clones and is missing some. The sample contains tens of thousands of clones, roughly 82% of which appear only once. This clonotype originated in an adult woman with HIV who was CMV-seropositive. The source was CD4+ T cells sorted from PBMCs after approximately 18-hour stimulation, collected from a patient who received antiretroviral therapy.

CDR3 in amino acids: CATLIAGQSAKNIQYF. DNA of the CDR3: TGTGCCACCCTAATAGCGGGACAGTCAGCCAAAAACATTCAGTACTTC. The genes are TRBV10-3 and TRBJ2-4; tentative D call: TRBD2 (8 bases). Germline CDR1 is ENHRY and CDR2 is SYGVKD. Trimming removed 10 bases at V and 0 bases at J, with 19 bases between. The CDR3 is 16 residues long.